This T cell receptor beta chain was sequenced during a study of T-cell memory formation after mild COVID-19. One entry per CDR3 protein results from TCRdb running MiXCR on the 5' RACE reads. The sample lists approximately 580,000 distinct CDR3 sequences, approximately 20% occurring once. Trimming at V came to 5 bases and at J to 8 bases, leaving 13 bases not matched to a gene. CDR1 and CDR2 (germline): SGHTA, FQGNSA. The CDR3 runs 15 residues. The chain joins TRBV7-2 to TRBJ1-2; 8 positions agree with TRBD1. This TCR was recovered from an adult woman who had mild COVID-19 (a few samples of this study predate the infection). Cell type and time point are not known. Sequenced: PBMCs or a T cell subset sorted from them (not recorded which). In nucleotides, the CDR3 is TGTGCCAGCAGCCCTACCAGGGGGCCGAGCCGGGGCTACACCTTC. This sequence encodes CASSPTRGPSRGYTF.